Listed here are 8 T cell receptor beta chains from one sample, sequenced in a study of shared clonotypes between healthy human individuals. Produced via immunoSEQ multiplex PCR; TCRdb's table is partial and in-frame only. The sample has more than 2,000,000 clones; approximately 93% are singletons. The sample was naive CD4+ T cells from PBMCs. Subset specified: CD45RA+ positively selected. All receptors derive from a man aged 18 to 35 in good health. Some clones in this sample may be carry-over from other donors' samples.

This clone has just one count. The J gene is TRBJ2-3, the V gene TRBV10-3; 7 bases agree with TRBD2. Per the germline V gene, CDR1 is ENHRY and CDR2 is SYGVKD. V was clipped by 4 bases and J by 3 bases; unmatched bases: 7. The CDR3 runs to 15 residues. As DNA, the CDR3 is TGTGCCATCAGTGTATGGCGGGAGCAGACAGATACGCAGTATTTT. This sequence encodes CAISVWREQTDTQYF.

The chain has TRBV7-6 and TRBJ2-7, with 11 bases matching TRBD2. Germline lookup yields CDR1 SGHVS and CDR2 FNYEAQ. This CDR3 region has 17 residues. The junction had 5 bases not matched to a gene; V was cut back by 0 bases and J by 1 base. The CDR3 spells CASSLASTSGRSYEQYF. The CDR3 region has the DNA TGTGCCAGCAGCTTAGCTTCTACTAGCGGGAGATCCTACGAGCAGTACTTC.

DNA for the CDR3: TGTGCCAGCATGGGTCCTAACTATGGCTACACCTTC. Encoded protein: CASMGPNYGYTF. The rearrangement uses TRBV6-5 and TRBJ1-2; D call uncertain. The germline V gene encodes CDR1 MNHEY and CDR2 SVGAGI. V was cut by 7 bases and J by 0 bases, with 6 bases left in between. The CDR3 sequence is 12 residues long.

The V call is TRBV7-6, the J call TRBJ1-1, with D perhaps TRBD1 (5 bases). Trimming took off 5 bases at V and 3 bases at J, with 16 bases between the two ends. CDR1 and CDR2 (germline): SGHVS, FNYEAQ. CDR3 length: 15 residues. The CDR3 spells CASSRIRAGDTEAFF. The DNA for the CDR3 is TGTGCCAGCAGCCGAATCAGGGCGGGGGACACTGAAGCTTTCTTT.

The table lists this clone with a count of one. This chain links TRBV13 with TRBJ2-7, with D perhaps matching TRBD2 (6 bases). This CDR3 has 16 amino acids. V was shortened by 4 bases and J by 1 base, with 17 bases between the two germline ends. Germline V gives CDR1 PRHDT, CDR2 FYEKMQ (reference sequence). The CDR3 DNA is TGTGCCAGCAGCTCCCCGCTGGGGAGGCTGTCCTACGAGCAGTACTTC. Translation gives CASSSPLGRLSYEQYF.

The chain joins TRBV7-3 to TRBJ2-1; 10 bases match TRBD2. Germline loops: CDR1 SGHTA, CDR2 FQGTGA. The CDR3 consists of 13 residues. V shed 9 bases, J shed 6 bases, and the junction held 5 bases outside the gene matches. As DNA, the CDR3 is TGTGCCAGTTCTAGGACTAGCGGCAATGAGCAGTTCTTC. As protein: CASSRTSGNEQFF.

This chain links TRBV5-4 with TRBJ1-2, with 9 bases aligning to TRBD1. Germline assignment: CDR1 SGHNT and CDR2 YYREEE (reference sequence). V lost 4 bases to trimming and J lost 7 bases; unmatched junction nucleotides: 5. This CDR3 has 13 amino acids. CDR3 amino acids: CASSLQGASGYTF. In DNA form, the CDR3 reads TGTGCCAGCAGCCTACAGGGGGCGTCTGGCTACACCTTC.

The chain uses TRBV28 and TRBJ2-1, with 10 bases fitting TRBD1. The V gene end was trimmed by 5 bases and the J gene end by 2 bases; junction bases not matched to a gene: 9. The CDR3 spans 17 residues. Per germline, CDR1 MDHEN and CDR2 SYDVKM. CDR3 protein: CASSPGGTGDPYNEQFF. DNA for the CDR3: TGTGCCAGCAGTCCCGGCGGGACAGGGGACCCCTACAATGAGCAGTTCTTC.